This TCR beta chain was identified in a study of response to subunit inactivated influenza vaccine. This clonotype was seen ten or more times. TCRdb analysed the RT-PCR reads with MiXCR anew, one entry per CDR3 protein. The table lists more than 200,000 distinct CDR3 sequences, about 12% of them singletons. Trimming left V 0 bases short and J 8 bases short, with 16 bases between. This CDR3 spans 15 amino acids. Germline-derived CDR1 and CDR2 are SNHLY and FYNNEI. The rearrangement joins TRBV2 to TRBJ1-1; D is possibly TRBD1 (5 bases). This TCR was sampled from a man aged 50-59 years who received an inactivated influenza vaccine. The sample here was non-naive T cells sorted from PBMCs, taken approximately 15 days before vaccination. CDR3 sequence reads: CASSEAQGSHSEAFF. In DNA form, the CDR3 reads TGTGCCAGCAGTGAAGCGCAGGGCAGCCACTCAGAAGCTTTCTTT. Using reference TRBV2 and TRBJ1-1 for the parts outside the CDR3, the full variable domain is EPEVTQTPSHQVTQMGQEVILRCVPISNHLYFYWYRQILGQKVEFLVSFYNNEISEKSEIFDDQFSVERPDGSNFTLKIRSTKLEDSAMYFCASSEAQGSHSEAFFGQGTRLTVV.